Following are 25 T cell receptor beta chains from one sample sequenced in a study of Tregs in tolerant kidney transplant recipients. Produced via immunoSEQ multiplex PCR; TCRdb's table is partial and in-frame only. The repertoire holds about 66,000 clones, with 92% as singletons. Sample: CD8+ T cells from blood, taken before the transplant. The receptors originated from a human donor who received a combined kidney and bone marrow transplant.

The chain employs TRBV19 and TRBJ2-7; 10 bases are a match to TRBD2. Germline V CDR1 and CDR2: LNHDA, SQIVND (reference sequence). V dropped 3 bases and J dropped 2; count of bases not matched to a gene: 4. CDR3 length equals 15 residues. Here the CDR3 DNA reads TGTGCCAGTAGTATCAGCCTAGCGGGGGCCTACGAGCAGTACTTC. This sequence encodes CASSISLAGAYEQYF. The full variable domain, its missing parts supplied by reference TRBV19 and TRBJ2-7, is DGGITQSPKYLFRKEGQNVTLSCEQNLNHDAMYWYRQDPGQGLRLIYYSQIVNDFQKGDIAEGYSVSREKKESFPLTVTSAQKNPTAFYLCASSISLAGAYEQYFGPGTRLTVT.

The gene calls are TRBV27 and TRBJ2-3; a possible D gene is TRBD2 (6 bases). CDR1 MNHEY and CDR2 SMNVEV come from the germline V gene (reference sequence). The CDR3 is 14 amino acids. The CDR3 protein is CATRPDYDTDTQYF. The DNA of the CDR3 is TGTGCAACACGGCCGGACTACGACACAGATACGCAGTATTTT.

This chain connects TRBV9 to TRBJ1-1, with 12 bases aligning to TRBD1. Germline lookup yields CDR1 SGDLS and CDR2 YYNGEE. This CDR3 region has 16 residues. Trimming cost V 3 bases and J 5 bases; bases outside gene matches: 8. The CDR3 bases are TGTGCCAGCAGCGGAGGGACAGGGGGCGCTGGTACTGAAGCTTTCTTT. This codes for CASSGGTGGAGTEAFF. Complete variable domain (other parts from reference TRBV9 and TRBJ1-1): DSGVTQTPKHLITATGQRVTLRCSPRSGDLSVYWYQQSLDQGLQFLIQYYNGEERAKGNILERFSAQQFPDLHSELNLSSLELGDSALYFCASSGGTGGAGTEAFFGQGTRLTVV.

This chain links TRBV2 with TRBJ1-2; TRBD1 matches 7 bases. The V gene's germline CDR1 is SNHLY and CDR2 FYNNEI. The trim removed 8 bases at V and 4 bases at J, leaving 10 bases unmatched. This CDR3 is built from 14 residues. In DNA, the CDR3 is TGTGCCAGCCCGACCCGGGACAGAGTCTATGGCTACACCTTC. Translated, it gives CASPTRDRVYGYTF.

The chain links TRBV9 to TRBJ2-3, with D tentatively TRBD1 (6 bases). The CDR3 extends over 17 amino acids. V gave up 3 bases and J gave up 0 bases, with 17 bases separating them. Looked up from germline, CDR1 is SGDLS and CDR2 is YYNGEE. The CDR3 is CASSANRDRTSTDTQYF. Written as DNA, the CDR3 is TGTGCCAGCAGCGCTAACCGTGACAGGACCAGCACAGATACGCAGTATTTT.

The chain recombines TRBV5-6 with TRBJ1-2; 7 bases agree with TRBD1. This CDR3 is 14 amino acids long. The J segment lost 7 bases and the V segment lost 3 bases, leaving 9 bases of the junction unmatched. CDR1 is SGHDT, CDR2 YYEEEE, per germline. The CDR3 loop is CASSSGGLRPGYTF. CDR3 bases: TGTGCCAGCAGCTCAGGGGGACTCAGACCTGGCTACACCTTC.

The J gene is TRBJ2-5, the V gene TRBV6-6, with 8 bases fitting TRBD2. CDR3 length: 13 amino acids. The J segment lost 4 bases and the V segment lost 3 bases, leaving 1 base of the junction unmatched. Germline loops: CDR1 MNHNY, CDR2 SVGAGI (reference sequence). CDR3 DNA: TGTGCCAGCAGTTATGCGGGGGGAGAGACCCAGTACTTC. Residues: CASSYAGGETQYF.

V usage is TRBV6-1 and J usage is TRBJ2-7; TRBD1 agrees at 9 bases. The CDR3 is made up of 15 amino acids. The germline V gene has CDR1 MNHNS and CDR2 SASEGT. The V segment lost 10 bases and the J segment 2 bases; nucleotides outside the gene matches: 12. CDR3 DNA sequence: TGTGCCATCAAATCGACCGGGACAGGGCCCTACGAGCAGTACTTC. Translation: CAIKSTGTGPYEQYF.

This clone was counted a single time. V is TRBV6-1 and J is TRBJ2-7, with 8 bases identical to TRBD1. The CDR3 spans 15 residues. The junction had 9 bases not matched to a gene; V was cut back by 5 bases and J by 3 bases. Looked up from germline, CDR1 is MNHNS and CDR2 is SASEGT. The CDR3 protein is CASSSTGTGRYEQYF. The CDR3 DNA reads as TGTGCCAGCAGTAGTACCGGGACAGGCCGCTACGAGCAGTACTTC.

The V and J genes are TRBV28 and TRBJ2-7; D is perhaps TRBD2 (5 bases). Trimming shortened V by 5 bases and J by 2 bases, and 13 bases separated the two germline ends. CDR1 MDHEN and CDR2 SYDVKM come from the germline V gene. The CDR3 totals 14 residues. DNA for the CDR3: TGTGCCAGCAGTCCCCCCAGGACTCCCTACGAGCAGTACTTC. It encodes CASSPPRTPYEQYF.

The chain links TRBV6-5 to TRBJ1-2; 9 bases align to TRBD1. The length of the CDR3 is 15 residues. CDR1 and CDR2 from the germline V gene are MNHEY and SVGAGI. J gave up 6 bases and V 2 bases, and 7 bases lay outside the gene matches. Here the CDR3 reads CASSYTNRDRDGYTF. CDR3 nucleotide sequence: TGTGCCAGCAGTTACACCAACCGGGACAGGGATGGCTACACCTTC.

The chain joins TRBV2 to TRBJ1-1; TRBD1 matches 11 bases. Germline values: CDR1 SNHLY, CDR2 FYNNEI. The CDR3 sequence is 16 residues long. V was pared by 1 base and J by 4 bases, with 5 bases of the junction left unmatched. The CDR3 loop reads CASSEDEDRGLTEAFF. DNA of the CDR3: TGTGCCAGCAGTGAAGATGAGGACAGGGGGCTCACTGAAGCTTTCTTT. The full variable domain, completed using reference TRBV2 and TRBJ1-1, is EPEVTQTPSHQVTQMGQEVILRCVPISNHLYFYWYRQILGQKVEFLVSFYNNEISEKSEIFDDQFSVERPDGSNFTLKIRSTKLEDSAMYFCASSEDEDRGLTEAFFGQGTRLTVV.

The rearrangement uses TRBV19 and TRBJ2-7; TRBD1 might be the D (6 bases). From germline, CDR1 is LNHDA and CDR2 SQIVND (reference sequence). V was clipped by 5 bases and J by 3 bases, with 17 bases between them. The CDR3 has 15 amino acids. CDR3 in amino acids: CASSSRDIAFYEQYF. Written as DNA, the CDR3 is TGTGCCAGTAGTTCCCGGGACATAGCTTTCTACGAGCAGTACTTC.

The chain is built from TRBV15 and TRBJ2-1; D perhaps matches TRBD1 (6 bases). Deletions cut 1 base from V and 7 bases from J, with 17 bases between. The CDR3 length is 16 residues. CDR1 and CDR2 (germline): LNHNV, YYDKDF (reference sequence). CDR3 nucleotide sequence: TGTGCCACCAGCAGAGGAATCCAGGGGTATGGGAATGAGCAGTTCTTC. As protein: CATSRGIQGYGNEQFF.

J is TRBJ2-5 and V is TRBV27; 13 nucleotides match TRBD2. This CDR3 has 15 amino acids. The ends lost 5 bases at V and 5 bases at J; junction bases unmatched: 5. Germline CDR1 and CDR2: MNHEY and SMNVEV (reference sequence). CDR3 in amino acids: CASSTGLAGVETQYF. CDR3 nucleotide sequence: TGTGCCAGCAGTACCGGACTAGCGGGAGTGGAGACCCAGTACTTC.

This chain links TRBV7-2 with TRBJ2-7; D is unclear. The CDR3 spans 15 residues. Trimming left V 4 bases short and J 2 bases short, with 15 bases between. Germline V lookup: CDR1 SGHTA, CDR2 FQGNSA. CDR3: CASSSSAHLTYEQYF. CDR3 DNA: TGTGCCAGCAGCTCAAGCGCGCACCTTACCTACGAGCAGTACTTC. Filled out from reference TRBV7-2 and TRBJ2-7, the complete variable domain reads GAGVSQSPSNKVTEKGKDVELRCDPISGHTALYWYRQSLGQGLEFLIYFQGNSAPDKSGLPSDRFSAERTGGSVSTLTIQRTQQEDSAVYLCASSSSAHLTYEQYFGPGTRLTVT.

The rearrangement joins TRBV19 to TRBJ2-5; no clear D. The CDR3 length is 11 residues. The V and J ends lost 4 bases and 5 bases respectively, with 5 bases between them. Germline loops: CDR1 LNHDA, CDR2 SQIVND (reference sequence). CDR3 in DNA: TGTGCCAGTAGTACTTTTGAGACCCAGTACTTC. As protein: CASSTFETQYF. The whole variable domain, remainder taken from reference TRBV19 and TRBJ2-5, is DGGITQSPKYLFRKEGQNVTLSCEQNLNHDAMYWYRQDPGQGLRLIYYSQIVNDFQKGDIAEGYSVSREKKESFPLTVTSAQKNPTAFYLCASSTFETQYFGPGTRLLVL.

V usage is TRBV28 and J usage is TRBJ1-6; D is possibly TRBD1 (6 bases). V was pared by 6 bases and J by 0 bases, with 12 bases between. Germline CDR1 reads MDHEN; CDR2 reads SYDVKM. The CDR3 is 16 residues long. CDR3 nucleotide sequence: TGTGCCAGCAGCTCAGGGGTAGACTCCTATAATTCACCCCTCCACTTT. Translating it yields CASSSGVDSYNSPLHF.

V usage is TRBV5-4 and J usage is TRBJ2-7; 8 bases are shared with TRBD2. The germline gives CDR1 SGHNT, CDR2 YYREEE (reference sequence). V lost 8 bases to trimming and J lost 3 bases; unmatched junction nucleotides: 13. This CDR3 spans 15 amino acids. The DNA for the CDR3 is TGTGCCAGTACGAAGCAGGGACTAGGAATCTACGAGCAGTACTTC. This sequence encodes CASTKQGLGIYEQYF.

The rearrangement links TRBV6-1 to TRBJ1-1, with D unresolved. The CDR3 has 16 amino acids. Trimming removed 2 bases at V and 2 bases at J, with 15 bases between. Germline CDR1 reads MNHNS; CDR2 reads SASEGT. For the CDR3, the DNA is TGTGCCAGCAGTGAATATCGTGGGAGGGTTAACACTGAAGCTTTCTTT. Encoded protein: CASSEYRGRVNTEAFF.

As DNA, the CDR3 is TGTGCCAGCTCCGAGCCGGGACTAGCTTACAATGAGCAGTTCTTC. Protein: CASSEPGLAYNEQFF. The chain joins TRBV7-3 to TRBJ2-1; 9 bases map to TRBD2. This CDR3 spans 15 amino acids. J was trimmed by 4 bases and V by 8 bases; bases with no gene match: 9. From germline, CDR1 is SGHTA and CDR2 FQGTGA. Variable domain in full (rest from reference TRBV7-3 and TRBJ2-1): GAGVSQTPSNKVTEKGKYVELRCDPISGHTALYWYRQSLGQGPEFLIYFQGTGAADDSGLPNDRFFAVRPEGSVSTLKIQRTERGDSAVYLCASSEPGLAYNEQFFGPGTRLTVL.

The chain employs TRBV9 and TRBJ2-1; D is perhaps TRBD2 (6 bases). This CDR3 is built from 16 residues. Germline V gene data show CDR1 as SGDLS and CDR2 as YYNGEE. Trimming left V 3 bases short and J 6 bases short, with 19 bases between. CDR3 DNA sequence: TGTGCCAGCAGCGCCCCCATCGGAGCCGGGGGCAATGAGCAGTTCTTC. Its translation: CASSAPIGAGGNEQFF.

The V and J genes are TRBV7-9 and TRBJ2-7; 10 nucleotides agree with TRBD2. The germline V gene has CDR1 SEHNR and CDR2 FQNEAQ (reference sequence). The CDR3 covers 17 residues. The ends lost 5 bases at V and 5 bases at J; junction bases unmatched: 15. This CDR3 reads CASSPPPGGLAWNEQYF. The CDR3 nucleotides are TGTGCCAGCAGCCCCCCCCCGGGGGGACTAGCGTGGAACGAGCAGTACTTC. Drawing the rest from reference TRBV7-9 and TRBJ2-7, the complete variable domain is DTGVSQNPRHKITKRGQNVTFRCDPISEHNRLYWYRQTLGQGPEFLTYFQNEAQLEKSRLLSDRFSAERPKGSFSTLEIQRTEQGDSAMYLCASSPPPGGLAWNEQYFGPGTRLTVT.

The CDR3 DNA reads TGTGCCAGCAGCCCAGGACAGTCTAGTGGAAACACCATATATTTT. Translation gives CASSPGQSSGNTIYF. The chain uses TRBV7-9 and TRBJ1-3; D perhaps matches TRBD1 (6 bases). The germline CDR1 and CDR2 sequences are SEHNR and FQNEAQ (reference sequence). CDR3 length: 15 residues. V was cut by 5 bases and J by 3 bases, with 14 bases left in between.

This clone has only one observation. The genes are TRBV19 and TRBJ2-7, with D hard to call. Trimming took off 3 bases at V and 5 bases at J, with 11 bases between the two ends. The CDR3 runs 13 residues. Germline V gives CDR1 LNHDA, CDR2 SQIVND (reference sequence). The DNA for the CDR3 is TGTGCCAGTAGTATTACAACGGAGAACGAGCAGTACTTC. Translating gives CASSITTENEQYF.